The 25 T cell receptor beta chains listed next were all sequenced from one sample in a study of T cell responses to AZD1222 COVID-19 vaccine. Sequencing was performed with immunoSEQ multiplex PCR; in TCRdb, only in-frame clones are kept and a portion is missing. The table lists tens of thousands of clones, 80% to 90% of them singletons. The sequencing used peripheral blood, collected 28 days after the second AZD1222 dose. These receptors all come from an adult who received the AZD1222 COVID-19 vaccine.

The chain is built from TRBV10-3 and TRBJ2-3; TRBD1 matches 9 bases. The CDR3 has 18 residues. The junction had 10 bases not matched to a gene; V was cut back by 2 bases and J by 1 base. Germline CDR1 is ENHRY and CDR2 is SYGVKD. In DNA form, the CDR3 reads TGTGCCATCAGTGAGAACCCGGGACAGGGAGCGGGCACAGATACGCAGTATTTT. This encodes CAISENPGQGAGTDTQYF.

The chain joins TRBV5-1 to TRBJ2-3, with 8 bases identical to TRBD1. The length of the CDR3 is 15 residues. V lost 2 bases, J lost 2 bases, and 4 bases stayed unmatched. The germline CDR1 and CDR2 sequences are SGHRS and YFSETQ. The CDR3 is CASSFGTGLTDTQYF. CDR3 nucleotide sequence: TGCGCCAGCAGCTTCGGGACAGGCCTCACAGATACGCAGTATTTT.

The CDR3 spells CSASPGGTYEQYF. The CDR3 DNA sequence: TGCAGTGCTAGTCCCGGGGGGACCTACGAGCAGTACTTC. The V gene is TRBV20-1, the J gene TRBJ2-7, with 7 bases fitting TRBD2. J gave up 2 bases and V 3 bases, and 4 bases lay outside the gene matches. The CDR3 runs to 13 residues. Germline assignment: CDR1 DFQATT and CDR2 SNEGSKA (reference sequence).

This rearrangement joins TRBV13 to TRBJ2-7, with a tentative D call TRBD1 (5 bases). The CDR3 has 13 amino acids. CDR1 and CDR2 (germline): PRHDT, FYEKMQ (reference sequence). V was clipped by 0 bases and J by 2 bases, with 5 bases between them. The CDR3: CASSLGGPYEQYF. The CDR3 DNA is TGTGCCAGCAGCTTAGGGGGGCCCTACGAGCAGTACTTC.

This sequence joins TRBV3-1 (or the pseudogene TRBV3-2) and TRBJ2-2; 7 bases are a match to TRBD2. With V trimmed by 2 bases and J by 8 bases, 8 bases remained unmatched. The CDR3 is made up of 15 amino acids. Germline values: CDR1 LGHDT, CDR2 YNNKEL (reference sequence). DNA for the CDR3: TGTGCCAGCAGCCAAAGACTAGCAATCCTTGGGGAGCTGTTTTTT. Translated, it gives CASSQRLAILGELFF.

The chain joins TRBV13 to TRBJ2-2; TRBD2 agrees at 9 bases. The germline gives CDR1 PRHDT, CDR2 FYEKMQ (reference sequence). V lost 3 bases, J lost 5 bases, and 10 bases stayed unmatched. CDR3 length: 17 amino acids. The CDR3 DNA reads TGTGCCAGCAGCTTGGATCTAGCGGGGTACTGGACCGGGGAGCTGTTTTTT. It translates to CASSLDLAGYWTGELFF.

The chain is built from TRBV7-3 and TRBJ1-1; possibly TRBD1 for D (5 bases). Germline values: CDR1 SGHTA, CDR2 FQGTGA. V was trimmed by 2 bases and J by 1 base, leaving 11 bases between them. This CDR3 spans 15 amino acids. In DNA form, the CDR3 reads TGTGCCAGCAGCTTATTCCCAGGGAAGAACACTGAAGCTTTCTTT. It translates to CASSLFPGKNTEAFF.

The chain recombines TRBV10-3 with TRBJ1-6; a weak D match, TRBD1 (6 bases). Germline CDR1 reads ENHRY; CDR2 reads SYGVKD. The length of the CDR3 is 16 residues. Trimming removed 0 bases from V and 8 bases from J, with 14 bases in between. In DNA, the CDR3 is TGTGCCATCAGTGAGTCTTACAGGGTCGTGCATTCACCCCTCCACTTT. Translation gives CAISESYRVVHSPLHF.

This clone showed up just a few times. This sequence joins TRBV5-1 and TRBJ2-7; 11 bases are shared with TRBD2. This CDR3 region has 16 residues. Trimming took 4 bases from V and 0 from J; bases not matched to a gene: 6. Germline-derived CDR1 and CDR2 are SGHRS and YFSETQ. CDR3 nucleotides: TGCGCCAGCAGCGACGTGACTAGCGGGGCCTCCTACGAGCAGTACTTC. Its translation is CASSDVTSGASYEQYF.

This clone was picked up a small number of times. In DNA form, the CDR3 reads TGTGCCAGCAGTGAAACGGGGGCAAGGACTGAAGCTTTCTTT. Its protein is CASSETGARTEAFF. V is TRBV6-1 and J is TRBJ1-1, with D possibly matching TRBD1 (6 bases). Germline CDR1 and CDR2: MNHNS and SASEGT. Trimming took off 2 bases at V and 5 bases at J, with 12 bases between the two ends. There are 14 residues in the CDR3.

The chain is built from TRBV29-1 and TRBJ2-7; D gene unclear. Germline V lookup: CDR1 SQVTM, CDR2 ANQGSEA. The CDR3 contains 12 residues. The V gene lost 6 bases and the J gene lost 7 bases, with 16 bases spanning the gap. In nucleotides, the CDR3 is TGCAGCGTCCGACGGCCGTCTCGTGAGCAGTACTTC. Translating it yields CSVRRPSREQYF.

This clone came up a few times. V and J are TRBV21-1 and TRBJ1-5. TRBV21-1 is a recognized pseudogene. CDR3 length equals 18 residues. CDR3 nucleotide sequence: TGTGCCAGCAGCAAAGCGCTGAAGAGGATCCGGGCGGATCAGCCCCAGCATTTT. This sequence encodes CASSKALKRIRADQPQHF.

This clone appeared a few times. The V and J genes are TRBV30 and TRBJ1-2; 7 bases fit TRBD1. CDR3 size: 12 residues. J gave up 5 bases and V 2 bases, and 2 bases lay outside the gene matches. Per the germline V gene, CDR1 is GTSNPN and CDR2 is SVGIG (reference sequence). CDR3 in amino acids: CAWSPGGYGYTF. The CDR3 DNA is TGTGCCTGGAGTCCAGGGGGGTATGGCTACACCTTC.

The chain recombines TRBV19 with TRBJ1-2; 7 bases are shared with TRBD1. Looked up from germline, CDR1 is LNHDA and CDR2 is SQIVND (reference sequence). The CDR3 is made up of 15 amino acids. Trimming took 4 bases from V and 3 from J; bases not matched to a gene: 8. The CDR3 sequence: CASSTYTGTDYGYTF. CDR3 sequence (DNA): TGTGCCAGTAGTACATACACCGGGACAGACTATGGCTACACCTTC. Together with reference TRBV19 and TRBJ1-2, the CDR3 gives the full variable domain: DGGITQSPKYLFRKEGQNVTLSCEQNLNHDAMYWYRQDPGQGLRLIYYSQIVNDFQKGDIAEGYSVSREKKESFPLTVTSAQKNPTAFYLCASSTYTGTDYGYTFGSGTRLTVV.

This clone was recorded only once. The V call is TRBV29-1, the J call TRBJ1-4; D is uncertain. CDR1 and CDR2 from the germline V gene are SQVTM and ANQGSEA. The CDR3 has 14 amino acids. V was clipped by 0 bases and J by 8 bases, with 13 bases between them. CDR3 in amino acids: CSVEDSGREEKLFF. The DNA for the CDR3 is TGCAGCGTTGAAGATTCTGGGCGGGAGGAAAAACTGTTTTTT. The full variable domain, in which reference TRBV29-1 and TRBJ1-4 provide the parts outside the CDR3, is SAVISQKPSRDICQRGTSLTIQCQVDSQVTMMFWYRQQPGQSLTLIATANQGSEATYESGFVIDKFPISRPNLTFSTLTVSNMSPEDSSIYLCSVEDSGREEKLFFGSGTQLSVL.

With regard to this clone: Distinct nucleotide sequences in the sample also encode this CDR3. CDR3 amino acids: CAISESTRGRYEQYF. The CDR3, as DNA: TGTGCCATCAGTGAGTCGACTCGGGGGCGCTACGAGCAGTACTTC. V usage is TRBV10-3 and J usage is TRBJ2-7; D may be TRBD1 or TRBD2 (6 bases each). The CDR3 length is 15 residues. Germline V gene sequence: CDR1 ENHRY, CDR2 SYGVKD. Trimming stripped 0 bases from V and 3 bases from J, with 12 bases between.

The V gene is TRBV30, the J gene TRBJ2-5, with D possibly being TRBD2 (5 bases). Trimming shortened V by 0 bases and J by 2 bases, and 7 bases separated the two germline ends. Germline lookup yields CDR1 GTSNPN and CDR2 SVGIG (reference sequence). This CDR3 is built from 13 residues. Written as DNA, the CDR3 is TGTGCCTGGAGTGTACTAGTTCAAGAGACCCAGTACTTC. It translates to CAWSVLVQETQYF.

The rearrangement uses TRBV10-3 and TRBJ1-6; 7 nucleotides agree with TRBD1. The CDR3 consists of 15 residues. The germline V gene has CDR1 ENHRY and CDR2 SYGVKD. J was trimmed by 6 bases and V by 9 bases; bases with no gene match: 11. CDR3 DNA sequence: TGTGCCATTAGACCGGGACAGCGGCCTAATTCACCCCTCCACTTT. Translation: CAIRPGQRPNSPLHF.

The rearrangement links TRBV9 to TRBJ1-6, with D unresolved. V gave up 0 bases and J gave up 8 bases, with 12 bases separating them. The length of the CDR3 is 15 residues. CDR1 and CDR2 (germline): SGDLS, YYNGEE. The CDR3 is CASSVGLGSDSPLHF. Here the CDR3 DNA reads TGTGCCAGCAGCGTAGGGCTAGGGAGCGATTCACCCCTCCACTTT.

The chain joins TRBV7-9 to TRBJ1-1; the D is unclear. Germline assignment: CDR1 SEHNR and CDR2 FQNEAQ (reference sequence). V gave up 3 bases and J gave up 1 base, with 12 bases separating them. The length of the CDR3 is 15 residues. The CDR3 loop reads CASSLGWAENTEAFF. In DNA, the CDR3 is TGTGCCAGCAGCTTGGGGTGGGCGGAGAACACTGAAGCTTTCTTT.

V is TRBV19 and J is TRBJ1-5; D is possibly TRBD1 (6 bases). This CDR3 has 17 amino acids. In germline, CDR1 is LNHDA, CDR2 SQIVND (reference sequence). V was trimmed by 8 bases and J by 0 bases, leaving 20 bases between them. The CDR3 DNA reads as TGTGCCAGTCGTTGGGGGGGCCCAGCTGATAGCAATCAGCCCCAGCATTTT. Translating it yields CASRWGGPADSNQPQHF.

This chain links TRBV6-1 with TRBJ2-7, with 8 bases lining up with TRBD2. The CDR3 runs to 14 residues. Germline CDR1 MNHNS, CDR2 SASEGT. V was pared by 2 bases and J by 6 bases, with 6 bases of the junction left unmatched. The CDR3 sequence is CASSEWGLDREQYF. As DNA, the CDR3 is TGTGCCAGCAGTGAATGGGGACTAGATCGCGAGCAGTACTTC.

The CDR3 region is CSFETFKETQYF. In nucleotides, the CDR3 is TGCAGCTTCGAGACATTTAAAGAGACCCAGTACTTC. J is TRBJ2-5 and V is TRBV29-1; no clear D gene. This CDR3 region has 12 residues. V gave up 8 bases and J gave up 3 bases, with 13 bases separating them. From germline, CDR1 is SQVTM and CDR2 ANQGSEA. The variable domain in full, with the rest retrieved from reference TRBV29-1 and TRBJ2-5, is SAVISQKPSRDICQRGTSLTIQCQVDSQVTMMFWYRQQPGQSLTLIATANQGSEATYESGFVIDKFPISRPNLTFSTLTVSNMSPEDSSIYLCSFETFKETQYFGPGTRLLVL.

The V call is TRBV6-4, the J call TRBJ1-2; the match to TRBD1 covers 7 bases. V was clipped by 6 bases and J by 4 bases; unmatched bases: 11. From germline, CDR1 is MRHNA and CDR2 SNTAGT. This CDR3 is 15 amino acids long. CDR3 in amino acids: CASSLHGTEIYGYTF. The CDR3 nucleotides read TGTGCCAGCAGCCTCCACGGGACAGAAATCTATGGCTACACCTTC.

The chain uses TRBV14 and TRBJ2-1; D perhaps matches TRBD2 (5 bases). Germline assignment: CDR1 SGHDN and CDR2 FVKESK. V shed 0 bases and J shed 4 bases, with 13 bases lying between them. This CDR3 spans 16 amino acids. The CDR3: CASSQDVGRDYNEQFF. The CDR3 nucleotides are TGTGCCAGCAGCCAAGATGTGGGTCGGGATTACAATGAGCAGTTCTTC.